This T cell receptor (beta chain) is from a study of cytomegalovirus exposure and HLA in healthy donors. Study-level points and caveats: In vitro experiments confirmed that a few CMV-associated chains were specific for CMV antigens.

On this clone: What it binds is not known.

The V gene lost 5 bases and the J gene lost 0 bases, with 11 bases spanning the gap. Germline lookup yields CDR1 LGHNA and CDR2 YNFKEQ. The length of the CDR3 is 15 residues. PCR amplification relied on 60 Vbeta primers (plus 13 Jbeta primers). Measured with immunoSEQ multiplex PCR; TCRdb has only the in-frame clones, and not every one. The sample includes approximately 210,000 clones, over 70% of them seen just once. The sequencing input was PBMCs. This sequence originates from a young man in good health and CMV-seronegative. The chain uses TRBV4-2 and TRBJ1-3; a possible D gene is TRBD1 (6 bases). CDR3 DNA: TGTGCCAGCAGCGAATTACAGGGCTCTGGAAACACCATATATTTT. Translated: CASSELQGSGNTIYF.